This T cell receptor beta chain was recorded in a study of cytomegalovirus exposure and HLA in healthy donors. Study-wide background: Caucasian-associated ancestry cluster membership applied to about four fifths of several hundred genotyped donors.

Both 60 Vbeta primers and 13 Jbeta primers went into the PCR. The assay was immunoSEQ multiplex PCR, and TCRdb's table has in-frame clones only and misses some. The table shows about 69,000 clones, with approximately 70% occurring only once. Germline lookup yields CDR1 MNHEY and CDR2 SMNVEV (reference sequence). The CDR3 contains 16 residues. The J segment lost 4 bases and the V segment lost 2 bases, leaving 7 bases of the junction unmatched. The sequence was collected from a male donor in good health and CMV-seropositive. The sample was PBMCs. The genes are TRBV27 and TRBJ2-1, with 8 bases fitting TRBD2. The CDR3 region is CASSLVPSGFYNEQFF. In DNA, the CDR3 is TGTGCCAGCAGTTTAGTCCCTAGCGGGTTTTACAATGAGCAGTTCTTC.